This note documents a single T cell receptor (beta chain) sequence. The antigen is undetermined. With 1 base removed from V and 2 bases from J, the gap between germline ends came to 9 bases. The CDR3 consists of 16 residues. TCRdb re-called the 5' RACE reads with MiXCR, one entry per CDR3 protein. The table records about 890,000 distinct CDR3 sequences, 9% to 15% of them present only once. The data are from a study of identical twins. Whole-study results and caveats: The authors drew conclusions from cross-sectional statistical analysis rather than following the same donors.

These data are also associated with another study on yellow fever vaccine responses in identical twins.

Material for sequencing was PBMCs. The sequence was collected from a young woman in good health. This rearrangement joins TRBV12-3 or TRBV12-4 to TRBJ1-6; D ambiguous. In DNA, the CDR3 is TGTGCCAGCAGTTTAGAGGGTAATGCCTATAATTCACCCCTCCACTTT. Translated: CASSLEGNAYNSPLHF.